The 10 T cell receptor beta chains below come from one sample, sequenced in a study of T cell responses to AZD1222 COVID-19 vaccine. Sequencing was performed with immunoSEQ multiplex PCR; in TCRdb, only in-frame clones are kept and a portion is missing. The table includes about 75,000 clones, about nine tenths detected once. This specimen consisted of peripheral blood, obtained 28 days after the second AZD1222 dose. The receptor source for this set is an adult who received the AZD1222 COVID-19 vaccine.

The chain couples TRBV2 to TRBJ2-7; D is unresolved. V dropped 6 bases and J dropped 6 bases, with 12 bases sitting between them. This CDR3 contains 12 residues. Germline V gene data show CDR1 as SNHLY and CDR2 as FYNNEI. The CDR3 reads CASRYSASEQYF. The CDR3 bases are TGTGCCAGCAGGTACTCAGCGAGCGAGCAGTACTTC.

The chain combines TRBV11-3 with TRBJ2-2; D gene ambiguous. Between the trimmed V and J ends, which lost 2 bases and 1 base, there was a span of 5 bases. In germline, CDR1 is SGHNT, CDR2 YENEEA. The CDR3 length is 14 residues. The chain's CDR3 is CASSLIGNTGELFF. Here the CDR3 DNA reads TGTGCCAGCAGCTTAATAGGGAACACCGGGGAGCTGTTTTTT. Together with reference TRBV11-3 and TRBJ2-2, the CDR3 gives the full variable domain: EAGVVQSPRYKIIEKKQPVAFWCNPISGHNTLYWYLQNLGQGPELLIRYENEEAVDDSQLPKDRFSAERLKGVDSTLKIQPAELGDSAVYLCASSLIGNTGELFFGEGSRLTVL.

The gene calls are TRBV5-1 and TRBJ2-3; 8 bases are a match to TRBD1. J lost 5 bases, V lost 5 bases, and 13 bases had no gene match. The CDR3 contains 16 residues. CDR1 SGHRS and CDR2 YFSETQ come from the germline V gene. CDR3 coding DNA: TGCGCCAGCAGGCTTACCGCCGGACAGGGAATAGATACGCAGTATTTT. This codes for CASRLTAGQGIDTQYF. The whole variable domain, filled in from reference TRBV5-1 and TRBJ2-3, reads KAGVTQTPRYLIKTRGQQVTLSCSPISGHRSVSWYQQTPGQGLQFLFEYFSETQRNKGNFPGRFSGRQFSNSRSEMNVSTLELGDSALYLCASRLTAGQGIDTQYFGPGTRLTVL.

In nucleotides, the CDR3 is TGCGCCAGCAGCCAAGCCCCCTCGGACGGTCGCAATCAGCCCCAGCATTTT. Encoded protein: CASSQAPSDGRNQPQHF. The J gene is TRBJ1-5, the V gene TRBV4-1; D uncertain. Trimming removed 1 base at V and 2 bases at J, with 15 bases between. Germline values: CDR1 MGHRA, CDR2 YSYEKL. CDR3 length equals 17 residues.

The chain links TRBV7-9 to TRBJ2-5; D gene uncertain. This CDR3 spans 14 amino acids. Germline V CDR1 and CDR2: SEHNR, FQNEAQ (reference sequence). With 5 bases removed from V and 2 bases from J, the gap between germline ends came to 12 bases. CDR3 bases: TGTGCCAGCAGCCCGATGACACGGCAAGAGACCCAGTACTTC. Amino acid sequence: CASSPMTRQETQYF.

The CDR3 spells CASSLTPQGASGYTF. DNA for the CDR3: TGTGCCAGCAGCTTAACACCACAGGGGGCTAGTGGCTACACCTTC. This chain uses TRBV7-8 with TRBJ1-2; the match to TRBD1 covers 9 bases. Germline V lookup: CDR1 SGHVS, CDR2 FQNEAQ. This CDR3 has 15 amino acids. J was trimmed by 7 bases and V by 2 bases; bases with no gene match: 8.

The chain carries TRBV3-1 (or the pseudogene TRBV3-2) and TRBJ1-2, with unresolved D. The CDR3 extends over 14 amino acids. CDR1 LGHDT and CDR2 YNNKEL come from the germline V gene (reference sequence). V dropped 0 bases and J dropped 7 bases, with 12 bases sitting between them. The CDR3 nucleotides read TGTGCCAGCAGCCAAGACGATCGCCCGGGTGGCTACACCTTC. Protein product: CASSQDDRPGGYTF.

This clone was seen only once. V usage is TRBV5-6 and J usage is TRBJ1-2; tentative D call: TRBD1 (5 bases). With 4 bases removed from V and 0 bases from J, the gap between germline ends came to 13 bases. CDR3 length: 15 amino acids. Germline CDR1 reads SGHDT; CDR2 reads YYEEEE. The CDR3 bases are TGTGCCAGCAGCCCTGACGGGACCGCTAACTATGGCTACACCTTC. This sequence encodes CASSPDGTANYGYTF. Complete variable domain (other parts from reference TRBV5-6 and TRBJ1-2): DAGVTQSPTHLIKTRGQQVTLRCSPKSGHDTVSWYQQALGQGPQFIFQYYEEEERQRGNFPDRFSGHQFPNYSSELNVNALLLGDSALYLCASSPDGTANYGYTFGSGTRLTVV.

This chain uses TRBV5-6 with TRBJ1-2; 7 bases line up with TRBD1. Looked up from germline, CDR1 is SGHDT and CDR2 is YYEEEE. The CDR3 is 13 residues long. Trimming removed 4 bases from V and 3 bases from J; junction bases left unmatched: 3. CDR3 residues: CASSHTGDYGYTF. In DNA, the CDR3 is TGTGCCAGCAGCCATACAGGGGACTATGGCTACACCTTC.

This sequence joins TRBV4-3 and TRBJ2-7, with TRBD1 identical over 8 bases. CDR1 LGHNA and CDR2 YSLEER come from the germline V gene. Trimming at V came to 2 bases and at J to 7 bases, leaving 10 bases not matched to a gene. This CDR3 is built from 15 residues. CDR3: CASSQSWQGAPEQYF. The DNA of the CDR3 is TGCGCCAGCAGCCAATCATGGCAGGGGGCGCCGGAGCAGTACTTC.